Listed here is a single TCR beta chain. TCRdb processed the 5' RACE reads again and assigns one entry to each CDR3 protein, with no DNA. Its table lists some 410,000 distinct CDR3 sequences. This sample is drawn from a study of T cells expressing NK-cell markers. The germline gives CDR1 DFQATT, CDR2 SNEGSKA (reference sequence). CDR3 length equals 16 residues. This TCR derives from a woman aged 18 to 69 in good health. Specimen: blood T cells: a sorted CD56 or NKG2C T cell subset, CD4+ or CD8+ T cells, or bulk PBMC T cells (not recorded which). The chain recombines TRBV20-1 with TRBJ1-3; absent DNA, TCRdb's TRBD1 call cannot be checked. CDR3 protein: CSARVKGTGSGNTIYF.